This TCR beta chain stems from a study of a mutant IDH1 vaccine in newly diagnosed glioma. Across the whole study: Across weeks 1, 3, 5, 7, 11, 15, 19 and 23, patients received a vaccination each time, eight in all. Treated patients, about 60% male and roughly 40% female, averaged approximately 40 years of age.

Time point given: week 5, during vaccination. Topical imiquimod was applied with each vaccine dose, which held 300 ug of mutant IDH1 20-mer peptide. This clone was observed once. Its antigen is not known. Study-wide findings and caveats: A vaccine-induced immune response developed in approximately 94% of the patients.

Repertoires were generated with immunoSEQ multiplex PCR, while TCRdb's copy carries only in-frame clones and drops some. The profile shows about 38,000 clones, roughly 76% of them singletons. J lost 9 bases, V lost 5 bases, and 9 bases had no gene match. The CDR3 covers 16 residues. Germline V CDR1 and CDR2: MNHEY, SMNVEV (reference sequence). Sequenced here: PBMCs, sampled from a glioma patient whose treatment included an IDH1 peptide vaccine. The rearrangement links TRBV27 to TRBJ2-1; TRBD2 aligns across 14 bases. This TCR was recovered from a man aged 50-59 years with glioma. The chain's CDR3 is CASSPGTSGREGEQFF. The CDR3, as DNA: TGTGCCAGCAGTCCCGGGACTAGCGGGAGAGAGGGTGAGCAGTTCTTC.